This T cell receptor beta chain was observed in a study of regulatory T cells in long-lasting Graves disease. This clonotype was counted ten times or more. Time point of the sample: newly diagnosed GD, antithyroid drugs for less than 3 months. PBMC-extracted RNA yielded the TCR library. Each of the patients was recruited from an endocrinology department situated in Xi'an, China. Germline V gene data show CDR1 as MDHEN and CDR2 as SYDVKM. Trimming cost V 2 bases and J 6 bases; bases outside gene matches: 5. The CDR3 loop spans 15 amino acids. Arm-PCR of CDR3 regions and iRepertoire HTBI primers were the basis on which TCR beta libraries were built. Via MiXCR, TCRdb re-called the multiplex PCR reads, giving one row per CDR3 protein. The sample gives around 470,000 distinct CDR3 sequences, around 13% of which show up once; around a sixth is in the top ten. The sample also formed part of further work on T cells in Graves' hyperthyroidism and ophthalmopathy. That paper states: Lactation, pregnancy, other autoimmune disease or uncontrolled infection excluded patients. Most thyroid clonotypes with frequency above 0.001 were detected in blood.

The sequence was obtained from a woman aged 45-65 years with Graves disease. The specimen comprised peripheral blood mononuclear cells (PBMCs), sampled at new diagnosis, from a patient treated with antithyroid drugs. The rearrangement joins TRBV28 to TRBJ1-2; 11 bases are shared with TRBD1. The CDR3 nucleotides are TGTGCCAGCAGTTTAGGGACAGGGGGTGAACATGGCTACACCTTC. It codes for CASSLGTGGEHGYTF.